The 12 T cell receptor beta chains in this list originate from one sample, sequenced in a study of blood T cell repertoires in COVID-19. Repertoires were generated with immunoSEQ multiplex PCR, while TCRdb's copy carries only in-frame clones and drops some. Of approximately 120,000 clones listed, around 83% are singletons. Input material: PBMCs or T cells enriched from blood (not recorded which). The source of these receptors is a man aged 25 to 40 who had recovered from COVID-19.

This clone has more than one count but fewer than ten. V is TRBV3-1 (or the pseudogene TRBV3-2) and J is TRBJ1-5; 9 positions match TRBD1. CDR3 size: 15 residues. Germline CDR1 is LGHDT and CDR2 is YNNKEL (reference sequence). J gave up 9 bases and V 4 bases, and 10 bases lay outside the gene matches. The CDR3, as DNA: TGTGCCAGCAGCCCCGGGACAGGGAGGCTCGGGCCCCAGCATTTT. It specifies CASSPGTGRLGPQHF.

The CDR3, as DNA: TGTGCCAGCGGAGATCTACAGGGGAGCACCGGGGAGCTGTTTTTT. Protein product: CASGDLQGSTGELFF. The V and J genes are TRBV7-7 and TRBJ2-2; TRBD1 matches at 7 bases. Germline V gene sequence: CDR1 SSHAT, CDR2 FNYEAQ (reference sequence). This CDR3 spans 15 amino acids. J gave up 4 bases and V 8 bases, and 10 bases lay outside the gene matches.

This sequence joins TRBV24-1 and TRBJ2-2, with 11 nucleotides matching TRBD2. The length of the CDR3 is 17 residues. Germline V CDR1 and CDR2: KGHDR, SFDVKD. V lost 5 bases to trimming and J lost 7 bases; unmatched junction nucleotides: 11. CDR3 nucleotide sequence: TGTGCCACCAGTGCCTCGGGACTAGCGGACGGGGTCGGGGAGCTGTTTTTT. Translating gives CATSASGLADGVGELFF.

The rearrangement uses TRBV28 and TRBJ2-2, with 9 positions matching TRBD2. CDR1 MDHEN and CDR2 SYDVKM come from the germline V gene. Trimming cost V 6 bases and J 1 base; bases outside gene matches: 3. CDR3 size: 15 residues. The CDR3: CASRPTSGNTGELFF. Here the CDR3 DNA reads TGTGCCAGCAGACCGACTAGCGGGAACACCGGGGAGCTGTTTTTT.

CDR3 DNA: TGTGCCAGTAGTATTTCAGTGAACACTGAAGCTTTCTTT. This codes for CASSISVNTEAFF. This chain links TRBV19 with TRBJ1-1; D is unclear. This CDR3 contains 13 residues. Trimming cost V 3 bases and J 0 bases, with 5 bases left between them. Germline V gene lookup returns CDR1 LNHDA and CDR2 SQIVND (reference sequence).

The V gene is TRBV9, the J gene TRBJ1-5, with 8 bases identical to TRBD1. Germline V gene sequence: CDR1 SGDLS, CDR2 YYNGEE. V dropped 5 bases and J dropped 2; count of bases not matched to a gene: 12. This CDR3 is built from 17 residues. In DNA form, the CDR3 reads TGTGCCAGCAGTCCTGGACAGGGTTGGTCAGGCAATCAGCCCCAGCATTTT. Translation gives CASSPGQGWSGNQPQHF.

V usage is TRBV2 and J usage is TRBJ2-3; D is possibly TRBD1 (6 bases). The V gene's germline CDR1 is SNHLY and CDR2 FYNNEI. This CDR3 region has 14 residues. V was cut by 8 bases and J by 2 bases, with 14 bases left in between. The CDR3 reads CASWTEKFTDTQYF. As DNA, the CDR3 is TGTGCCAGCTGGACAGAAAAATTCACAGATACGCAGTATTTT.

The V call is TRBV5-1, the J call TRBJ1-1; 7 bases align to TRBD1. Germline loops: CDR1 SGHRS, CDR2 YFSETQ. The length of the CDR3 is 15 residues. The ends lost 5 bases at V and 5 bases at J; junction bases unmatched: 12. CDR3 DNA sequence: TGCGCCAGCAGTCCCGGGACAGCCGAACGTACTGAAGCTTTCTTT. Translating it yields CASSPGTAERTEAFF. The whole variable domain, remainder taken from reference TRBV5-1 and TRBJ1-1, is KAGVTQTPRYLIKTRGQQVTLSCSPISGHRSVSWYQQTPGQGLQFLFEYFSETQRNKGNFPGRFSGRQFSNSRSEMNVSTLELGDSALYLCASSPGTAERTEAFFGQGTRLTVV.

This CDR3 is CASRGGVNTEAFF. The CDR3 nucleotides are TGTGCCAGCAGGGGGGGAGTGAACACTGAAGCTTTCTTT. The chain is built from TRBV12-3 or TRBV12-4 and TRBJ1-1; a weak D match, TRBD1 (5 bases). The CDR3 sequence is 13 residues long. V dropped 6 bases and J dropped 0 bases, with 8 bases sitting between them.

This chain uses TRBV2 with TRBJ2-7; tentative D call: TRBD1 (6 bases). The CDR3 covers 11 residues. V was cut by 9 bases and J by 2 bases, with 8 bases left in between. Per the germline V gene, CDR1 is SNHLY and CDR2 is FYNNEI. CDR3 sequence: CASTGTYEQYV. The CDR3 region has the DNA TGTGCCAGTACAGGGACCTACGAGCAGTACGTC.

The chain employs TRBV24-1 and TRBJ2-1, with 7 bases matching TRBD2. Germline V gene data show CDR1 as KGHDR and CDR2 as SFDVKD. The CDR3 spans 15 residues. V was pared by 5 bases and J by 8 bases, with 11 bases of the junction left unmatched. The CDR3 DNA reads TGTGCCACCAGTGCGGCCTCGGGAGGAGGTGATGAGCAGTTCTTC. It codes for CATSAASGGGDEQFF.

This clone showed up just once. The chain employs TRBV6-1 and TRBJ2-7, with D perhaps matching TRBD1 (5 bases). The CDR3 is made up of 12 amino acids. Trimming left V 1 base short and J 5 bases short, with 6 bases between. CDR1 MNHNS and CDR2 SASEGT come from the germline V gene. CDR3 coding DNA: TGTGCCAGCAGTGAAGTAGGGGACGAGCAGTACTTC. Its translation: CASSEVGDEQYF.